This TCR beta chain was retrieved from a study of blood T cell repertoires in COVID-19. Whole-study context: Specimens from acute and convalescent COVID-19 originated in the United States, Italy and Spain. Nucleic acid was either cDNA or gDNA, and it came from T cells, B-cell-depleted T cells, or PBMCs.

V dropped 0 bases and J dropped 4 bases, with 12 bases sitting between them. CDR1 is MRHNA and CDR2 is SNTAGT in the germline V gene. The CDR3 covers 15 residues. In the study's own analysis: Estimation of nucleated cell counts relied on the amplification of reference gene primers. Clones were read by immunoSEQ multiplex PCR, and TCRdb kept only the in-frame ones, dropping some. V and J calls and clone size follow that table, whereas D and trimming were derived from the DNA. The sample lists 120,000 or so clones, 90% seen once, with around 3.6% in the top ten. This clonotype originated in a man aged 45-60 years with active COVID-19. Sequencing used peripheral blood. The chain couples TRBV6-4 to TRBJ1-1; tentatively, D is TRBD1 (6 bases). Here the CDR3 reads CASSDSPQGPTEAFF. Written as DNA, the CDR3 is TGTGCCAGCAGTGACTCGCCTCAGGGGCCCACTGAAGCTTTCTTT.